A single sample gave rise to the 10 T cell receptor beta chains below, sequenced in a study of blood T cell repertoires in COVID-19. Sequencing used immunoSEQ multiplex PCR; TCRdb keeps in-frame clones, though not all of them. The top ten hold less than 6% of the sample, which has tens of thousands of clones, approximately 80% seen once. Sequenced: peripheral blood. These receptors were collected from a woman aged 70-85 years with acute or convalescent COVID-19.

V and J are TRBV9 and TRBJ2-5; D perhaps matches TRBD2 (6 bases). The V end was cut by 3 bases, the J end by 0 bases, with 9 bases between. Germline CDR1 SGDLS, CDR2 YYNGEE. The CDR3 extends over 14 amino acids. CDR3 coding DNA: TGTGCCAGCAGCGGGGGACTGCACCAAGAGACCCAGTACTTC. It codes for CASSGGLHQETQYF.

This clone occurred once. The rearrangement uses TRBV9 and TRBJ1-2, with TRBD1 matching 8 bases. V lost 0 bases and J lost 5; bases outside the gene matches: 3. The germline V gene encodes CDR1 SGDLS and CDR2 YYNGEE. The CDR3 spans 14 residues. The CDR3, as DNA: TGTGCCAGCAGCGTAGATGGACAGGGTTATGGCTACACCTTC. This gives the protein CASSVDGQGYGYTF.

This clone turned up a few times. This chain joins TRBV5-5 and TRBJ2-7, with D possibly being TRBD1 (5 bases). The CDR3 has 15 residues. The germline V gene encodes CDR1 SGHKS and CDR2 YYEKEE (reference sequence). V was trimmed by 0 bases and J by 3 bases, leaving 13 bases between them. The CDR3 loop reads CASSLVTGRDYEQYF. CDR3 in DNA: TGTGCCAGCAGCTTGGTAACAGGAAGGGACTACGAGCAGTACTTC. The full variable domain, rest sourced from reference TRBV5-5 and TRBJ2-7, is DAGVTQSPTHLIKTRGQQVTLRCSPISGHKSVSWYQQVLGQGPQFIFQYYEKEERGRGNFPDRFSARQFPNYSSELNVNALLLGDSALYLCASSLVTGRDYEQYFGPGTRLTVT.

This sequence joins TRBV7-2 and TRBJ1-4; TRBD1 matches 8 bases. V was clipped by 5 bases and J by 11 bases; unmatched bases: 10. CDR3 length: 14 residues. Germline loops: CDR1 SGHTA, CDR2 FQGNSA. The CDR3 region is CASSPTGDPSKLFF. CDR3 nucleotide sequence: TGTGCCAGCAGCCCGACAGGGGACCCTTCCAAACTGTTTTTT.

CDR3 nucleotide sequence: TGTGCCAGCAGCTCGGGGGGAGCCGGGATTAGCTCCTACAATGAGCAGTTCTTC. Translated: CASSSGGAGISSYNEQFF. The rearrangement links TRBV4-2 to TRBJ2-1; 7 bases match TRBD2. The CDR3 is 18 residues long. The V gene end was trimmed by 5 bases and the J gene end by 0 bases; junction bases not matched to a gene: 13. Germline assignment: CDR1 LGHNA and CDR2 YNFKEQ.

The chain joins TRBV6-6 to TRBJ2-5; D perhaps matches TRBD1 (6 bases). CDR1 is MNHNY, CDR2 SVGAGI, per germline (reference sequence). The CDR3 covers 16 residues. V dropped 3 bases and J dropped 5 bases, with 19 bases sitting between them. The CDR3 loop is CASSYNRAGVGETQYF. CDR3 coding DNA: TGTGCCAGCAGTTATAATCGGGCAGGGGTGGGGGAGACCCAGTACTTC.

This clone was seen a handful of times. The V gene is TRBV4-3, the J gene TRBJ1-3; D not certain. Trimming stripped 4 bases from V and 0 bases from J, with 10 bases between. The CDR3 covers 15 residues. Germline CDR1 is LGHNA and CDR2 is YSLEER. The CDR3 is CASSPVGSSGNTIYF. The CDR3, as DNA: TGCGCCAGCAGCCCGGTCGGGAGCTCTGGAAACACCATATATTTT.

The CDR3 nucleotides are TGTGCCAGCCCGGGACTATACCAAGAGACCCAGTACTTC. As protein: CASPGLYQETQYF. The chain links TRBV3-1 (or the pseudogene TRBV3-2) to TRBJ2-5; TRBD2 aligns across 7 bases. V was clipped by 8 bases and J by 0 bases; unmatched bases: 3. Germline V gives CDR1 LGHDT, CDR2 YNNKEL (reference sequence). The CDR3 has 13 residues.

This chain links TRBV10-3 with TRBJ1-1, with 9 bases lining up with TRBD1. This CDR3 region has 13 residues. Germline CDR1 ENHRY, CDR2 SYGVKD. With 5 bases clipped from V and 3 bases from J, the junction kept 1 base outside the gene matches. CDR3 bases: TGTGCCATCAGTACAGGGGGCTACACTGAAGCTTTCTTT. Protein sequence: CAISTGGYTEAFF.

This clone was seen just once. J is TRBJ1-1 and V is TRBV2, with 7 bases that match TRBD1. With V trimmed by 5 bases and J by 0 bases, 6 bases remained unmatched. The CDR3 covers 15 residues. The germline V gene encodes CDR1 SNHLY and CDR2 FYNNEI. The CDR3 region has the DNA TGTGCCAGCAGTCCCTTCGGACAGGTGAACACTGAAGCTTTCTTT. It is translated as CASSPFGQVNTEAFF.